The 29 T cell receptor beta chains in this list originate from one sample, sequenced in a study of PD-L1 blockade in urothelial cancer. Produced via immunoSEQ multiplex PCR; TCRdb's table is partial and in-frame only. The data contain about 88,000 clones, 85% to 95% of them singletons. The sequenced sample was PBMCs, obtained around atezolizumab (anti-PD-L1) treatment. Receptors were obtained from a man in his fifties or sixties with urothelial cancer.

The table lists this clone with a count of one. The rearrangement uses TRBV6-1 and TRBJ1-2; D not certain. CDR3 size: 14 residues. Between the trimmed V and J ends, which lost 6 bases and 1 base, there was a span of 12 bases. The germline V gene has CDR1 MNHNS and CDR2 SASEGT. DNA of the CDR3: TGTGCCAGCAGGCGGGAGGTTCGTAACTATGGCTACACCTTC. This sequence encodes CASRREVRNYGYTF.

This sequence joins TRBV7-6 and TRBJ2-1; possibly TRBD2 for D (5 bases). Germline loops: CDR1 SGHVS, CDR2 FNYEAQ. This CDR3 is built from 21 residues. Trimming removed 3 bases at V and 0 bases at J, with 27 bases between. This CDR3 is CASSFPQRWAAGRHSYNEQFF. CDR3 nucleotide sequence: TGTGCCAGCAGCTTTCCCCAGAGATGGGCGGCGGGCCGTCACTCCTACAATGAGCAGTTCTTC.

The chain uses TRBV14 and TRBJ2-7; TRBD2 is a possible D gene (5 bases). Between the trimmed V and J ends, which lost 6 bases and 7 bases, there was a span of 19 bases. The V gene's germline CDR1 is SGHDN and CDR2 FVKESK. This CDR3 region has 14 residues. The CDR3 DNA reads TGTGCCAGCAGTTGGGCTAGACTCACGGGGGAGCAGTACTTC. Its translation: CASSWARLTGEQYF.

CDR3: CASSSGLTETQYF. The CDR3 DNA sequence: TGTGCCAGCAGTTCAGGGTTGACAGAGACCCAGTACTTC. The V gene is TRBV7-7, the J gene TRBJ2-5; possibly TRBD1 for D (5 bases). V shed 6 bases and J shed 4 bases, with 12 bases lying between them. Germline V lookup: CDR1 SSHAT, CDR2 FNYEAQ (reference sequence). This CDR3 has 13 amino acids.

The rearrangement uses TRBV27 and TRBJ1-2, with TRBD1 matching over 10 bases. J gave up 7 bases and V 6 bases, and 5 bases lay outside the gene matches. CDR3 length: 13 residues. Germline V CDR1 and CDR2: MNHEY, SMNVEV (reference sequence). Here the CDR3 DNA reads TGTGCCAGCAGAGTGACAGGGGGCGGTGGCTACACCTTC. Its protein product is CASRVTGGGGYTF.

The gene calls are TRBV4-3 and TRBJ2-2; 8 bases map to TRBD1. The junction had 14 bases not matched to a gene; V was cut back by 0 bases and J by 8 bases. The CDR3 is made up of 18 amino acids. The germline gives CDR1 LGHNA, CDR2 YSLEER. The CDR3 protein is CASSQDRGGRGLKGELFF. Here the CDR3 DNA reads TGCGCCAGCAGCCAAGATCGTGGGGGCAGGGGGCTTAAGGGGGAGCTGTTTTTT.

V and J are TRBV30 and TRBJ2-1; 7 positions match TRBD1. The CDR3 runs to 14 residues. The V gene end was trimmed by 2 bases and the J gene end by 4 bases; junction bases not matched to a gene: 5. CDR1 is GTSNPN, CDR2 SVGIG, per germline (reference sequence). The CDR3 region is CAWSRRQGYNEQFF. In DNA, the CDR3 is TGTGCCTGGAGTCGAAGACAGGGTTACAATGAGCAGTTCTTC.

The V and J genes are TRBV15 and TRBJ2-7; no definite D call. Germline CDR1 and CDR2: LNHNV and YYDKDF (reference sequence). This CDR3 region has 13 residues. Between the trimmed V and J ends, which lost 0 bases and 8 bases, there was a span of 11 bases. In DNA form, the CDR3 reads TGTGCCACCAGCAGAGATCAACCAGCGCAGCAGTACTTC. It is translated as CATSRDQPAQQYF.

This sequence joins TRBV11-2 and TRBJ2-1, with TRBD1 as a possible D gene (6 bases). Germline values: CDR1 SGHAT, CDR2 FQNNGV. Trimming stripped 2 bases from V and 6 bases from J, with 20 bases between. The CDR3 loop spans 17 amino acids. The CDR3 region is CASSLSLRTGPFNEQFF. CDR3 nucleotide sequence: TGTGCCAGCAGCTTAAGTCTGCGCACAGGGCCCTTCAATGAGCAGTTCTTC.

CDR3 amino acids: CASSDQGVNSPLHF. The DNA for the CDR3 is TGTGCCAGCAGCGACCAGGGCGTGAATTCACCCCTCCACTTT. The chain employs TRBV9 and TRBJ1-6; D is possibly TRBD1 (5 bases). V lost 3 bases and J lost 7, with 11 bases in between. CDR3 size: 14 residues. Germline CDR1 SGDLS, CDR2 YYNGEE.

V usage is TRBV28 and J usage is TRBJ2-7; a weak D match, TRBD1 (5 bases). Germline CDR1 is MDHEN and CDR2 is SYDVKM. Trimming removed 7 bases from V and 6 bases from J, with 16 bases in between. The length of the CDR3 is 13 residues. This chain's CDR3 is CASKAPGSGEQYF. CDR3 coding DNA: TGTGCCAGCAAGGCCCCAGGGTCCGGCGAGCAGTACTTC.

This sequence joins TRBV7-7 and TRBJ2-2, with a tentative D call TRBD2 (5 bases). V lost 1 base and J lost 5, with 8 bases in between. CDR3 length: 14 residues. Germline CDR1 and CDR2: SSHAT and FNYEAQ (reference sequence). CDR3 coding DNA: TGTGCCAGCAGCTTAGGGAGCGGTACCGGGGAGCTGTTTTTT. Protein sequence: CASSLGSGTGELFF. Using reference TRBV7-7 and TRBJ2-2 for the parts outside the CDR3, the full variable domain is GAGVSQSPRYKVTKRGQDVTLRCDPISSHATLYWYQQALGQGPEFLTYFNYEAQPDKSGLPSDRFSAERPEGSISTLTIQRTEQRDSAMYRCASSLGSGTGELFFGEGSRLTVL.

The CDR3 DNA reads TGTGCCAGCAGTTTAACGGTCGGCGGAACCTACGAGCAGTACTTC. Protein sequence: CASSLTVGGTYEQYF. The chain couples TRBV28 to TRBJ2-7; unclear D gene. V was cut by 2 bases and J by 2 bases, with 13 bases left in between. Germline CDR1 is MDHEN and CDR2 is SYDVKM. There are 15 residues in the CDR3.

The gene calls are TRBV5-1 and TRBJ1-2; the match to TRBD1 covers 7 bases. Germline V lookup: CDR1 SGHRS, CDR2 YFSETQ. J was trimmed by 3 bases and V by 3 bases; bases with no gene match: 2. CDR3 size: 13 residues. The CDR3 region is CASSSGQYYGYTF. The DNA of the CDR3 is TGCGCCAGCAGCTCGGGACAGTACTATGGCTACACCTTC.

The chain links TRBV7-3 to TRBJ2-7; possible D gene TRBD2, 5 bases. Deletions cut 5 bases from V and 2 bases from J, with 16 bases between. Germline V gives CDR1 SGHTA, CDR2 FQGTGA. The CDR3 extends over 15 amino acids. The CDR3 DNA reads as TGTGCCAGCAGCCCCGGAGGTGATTCAGCCTACGAGCAGTACTTC. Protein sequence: CASSPGGDSAYEQYF.

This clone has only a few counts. This CDR3 is CASNRGGAGGSEAFF. The CDR3 DNA reads TGTGCCAGCAATCGAGGGGGCGCGGGGGGCTCTGAAGCTTTCTTT. The genes are TRBV7-8 and TRBJ1-1; 7 bases are a match to TRBD1. J was trimmed by 6 bases and V by 7 bases; bases with no gene match: 14. The CDR3 spans 15 residues. The germline gives CDR1 SGHVS, CDR2 FQNEAQ.

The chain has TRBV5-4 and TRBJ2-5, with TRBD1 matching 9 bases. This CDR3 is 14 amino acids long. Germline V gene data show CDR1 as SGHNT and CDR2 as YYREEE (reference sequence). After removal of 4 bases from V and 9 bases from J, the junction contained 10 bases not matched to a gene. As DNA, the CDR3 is TGTGCCAGCAGCCACCGGGACAGGGAGGAGGCCCAGTACTTC. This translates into CASSHRDREEAQYF.

The CDR3 reads CASSPHRGLRQETQYF. The CDR3 DNA reads TGTGCCAGCAGCCCTCACAGGGGGCTCAGACAAGAGACCCAGTACTTC. V is TRBV7-8 and J is TRBJ2-5; TRBD1 agrees at 9 bases. The V and J ends lost 5 bases and 2 bases, in that order; junction bases with no gene match: 9. The germline V gene encodes CDR1 SGHVS and CDR2 FQNEAQ. The CDR3 is 16 amino acids.

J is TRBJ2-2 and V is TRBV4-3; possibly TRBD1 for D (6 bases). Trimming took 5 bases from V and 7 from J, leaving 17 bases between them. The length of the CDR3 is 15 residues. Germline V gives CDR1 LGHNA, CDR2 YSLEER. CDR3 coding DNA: TGCGCCAGCAGCACCAGGGGTGCTTACAGCGGGGAGCTGTTTTTT. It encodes CASSTRGAYSGELFF.

The CDR3 bases are TGTGCCAGTAGGGCGGGGACAGCGAACACCGGGGAGCTGTTTTTT. It yields the protein CASRAGTANTGELFF. The rearrangement uses TRBV19 and TRBJ2-2, with a tentative D call TRBD1 (7 bases). Per germline, CDR1 LNHDA and CDR2 SQIVND (reference sequence). The CDR3 is 15 amino acids. The V gene lost 6 bases and the J gene lost 0 bases, with 11 bases spanning the gap. Full variable domain (missing parts from reference TRBV19 and TRBJ2-2): DGGITQSPKYLFRKEGQNVTLSCEQNLNHDAMYWYRQDPGQGLRLIYYSQIVNDFQKGDIAEGYSVSREKKESFPLTVTSAQKNPTAFYLCASRAGTANTGELFFGEGSRLTVL.

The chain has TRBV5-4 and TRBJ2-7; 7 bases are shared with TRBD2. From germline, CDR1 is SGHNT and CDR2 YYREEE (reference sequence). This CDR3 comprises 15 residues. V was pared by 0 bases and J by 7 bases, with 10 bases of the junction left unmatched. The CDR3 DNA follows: TGTGCCAGCAGCTTGGGGGGGGTTAGGGGAGGGGAGCAGTACTTC. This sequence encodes CASSLGGVRGGEQYF.

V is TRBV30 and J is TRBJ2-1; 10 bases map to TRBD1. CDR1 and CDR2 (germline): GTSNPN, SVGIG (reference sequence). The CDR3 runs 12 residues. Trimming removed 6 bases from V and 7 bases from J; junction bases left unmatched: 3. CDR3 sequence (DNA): TGTGCCTGTTCGGGACAGGGGAATGAGCAGTTCTTC. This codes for CACSGQGNEQFF.

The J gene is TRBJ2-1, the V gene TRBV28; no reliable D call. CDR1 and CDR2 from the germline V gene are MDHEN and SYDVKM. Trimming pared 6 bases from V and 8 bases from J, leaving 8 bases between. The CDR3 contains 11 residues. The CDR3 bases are TGTGCCAGCAGGGCCCCTGATGAGCAGTTCTTC. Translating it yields CASRAPDEQFF. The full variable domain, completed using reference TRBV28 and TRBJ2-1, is DVKVTQSSRYLVKRTGEKVFLECVQDMDHENMFWYRQDPGLGLRLIYFSYDVKMKEKGDIPEGYSVSREKKERFSLILESASTNQTSMYLCASRAPDEQFFGPGTRLTVL.

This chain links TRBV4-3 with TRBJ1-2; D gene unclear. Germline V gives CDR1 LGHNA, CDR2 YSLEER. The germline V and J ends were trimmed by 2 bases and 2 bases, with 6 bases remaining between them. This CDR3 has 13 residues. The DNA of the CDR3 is TGCGCCAGCAGCCAATTGCGGAACTATGGCTACACCTTC. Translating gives CASSQLRNYGYTF.

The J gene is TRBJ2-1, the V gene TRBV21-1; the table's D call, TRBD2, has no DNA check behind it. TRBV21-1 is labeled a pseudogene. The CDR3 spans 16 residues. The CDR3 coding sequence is TGTGCCAGCAGCAAAATTGGCGCTAGCGGGAGGGATGAGCAGTTCTTC. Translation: CASSKIGASGRDEQFF.

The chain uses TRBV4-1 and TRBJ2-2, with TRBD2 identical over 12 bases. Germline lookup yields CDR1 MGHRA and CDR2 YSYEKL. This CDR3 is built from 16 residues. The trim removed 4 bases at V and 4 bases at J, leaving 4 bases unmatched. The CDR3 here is CASSRLAGVSTGELFF. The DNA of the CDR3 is TGCGCCAGCAGCCGACTAGCGGGAGTGAGCACCGGGGAGCTGTTTTTT.

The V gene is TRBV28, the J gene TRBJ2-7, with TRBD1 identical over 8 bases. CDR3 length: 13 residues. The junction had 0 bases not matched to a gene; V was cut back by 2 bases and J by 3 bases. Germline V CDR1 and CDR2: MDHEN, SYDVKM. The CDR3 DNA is TGTGCCAGCAGTTTAACAGGGGGCTACGAGCAGTACTTC. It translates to CASSLTGGYEQYF.

The CDR3 loop is CASSLGGEETQYF. The CDR3 DNA sequence: TGTGCCAGCAGCTTAGGAGGGGAAGAGACCCAGTACTTC. The V gene is TRBV5-4, the J gene TRBJ2-5; the D gene is possibly TRBD2 (6 bases). The CDR3 consists of 13 residues. The germline gives CDR1 SGHNT, CDR2 YYREEE (reference sequence). Trimming pared 2 bases from V and 3 bases from J, leaving 8 bases between. Full variable domain (remainder filled in from reference TRBV5-4 and TRBJ2-5): ETGVTQSPTHLIKTRGQQVTLRCSSQSGHNTVSWYQQALGQGPQFIFQYYREEENGRGNFPPRFSGLQFPNYSSELNVNALELDDSALYLCASSLGGEETQYFGPGTRLLVL.

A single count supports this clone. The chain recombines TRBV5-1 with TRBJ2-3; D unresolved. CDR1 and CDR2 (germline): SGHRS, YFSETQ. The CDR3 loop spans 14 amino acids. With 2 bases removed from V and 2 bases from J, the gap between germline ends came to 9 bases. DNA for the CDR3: TGCGCCAGCAGCTTTGGCCGGGTCACAGATACGCAGTATTTT. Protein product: CASSFGRVTDTQYF. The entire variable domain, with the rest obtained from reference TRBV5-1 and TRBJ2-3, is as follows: KAGVTQTPRYLIKTRGQQVTLSCSPISGHRSVSWYQQTPGQGLQFLFEYFSETQRNKGNFPGRFSGRQFSNSRSEMNVSTLELGDSALYLCASSFGRVTDTQYFGPGTRLTVL.